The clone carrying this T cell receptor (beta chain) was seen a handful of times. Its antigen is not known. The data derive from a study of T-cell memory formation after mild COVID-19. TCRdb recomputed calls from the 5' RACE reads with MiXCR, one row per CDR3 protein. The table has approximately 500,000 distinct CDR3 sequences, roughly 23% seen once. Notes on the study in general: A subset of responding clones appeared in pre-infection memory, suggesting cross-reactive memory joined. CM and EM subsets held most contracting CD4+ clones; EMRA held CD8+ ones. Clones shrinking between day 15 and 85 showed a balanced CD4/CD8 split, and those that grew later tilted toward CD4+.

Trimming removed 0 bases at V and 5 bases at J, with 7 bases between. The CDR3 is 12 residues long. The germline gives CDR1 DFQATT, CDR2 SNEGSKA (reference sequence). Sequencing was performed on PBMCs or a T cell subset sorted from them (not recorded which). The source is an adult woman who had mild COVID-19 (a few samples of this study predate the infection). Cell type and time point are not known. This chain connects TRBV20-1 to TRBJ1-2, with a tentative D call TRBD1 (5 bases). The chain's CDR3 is CSAREGTYGYTF. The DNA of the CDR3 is TGCAGTGCTAGAGAGGGGACTTATGGCTACACCTTC.